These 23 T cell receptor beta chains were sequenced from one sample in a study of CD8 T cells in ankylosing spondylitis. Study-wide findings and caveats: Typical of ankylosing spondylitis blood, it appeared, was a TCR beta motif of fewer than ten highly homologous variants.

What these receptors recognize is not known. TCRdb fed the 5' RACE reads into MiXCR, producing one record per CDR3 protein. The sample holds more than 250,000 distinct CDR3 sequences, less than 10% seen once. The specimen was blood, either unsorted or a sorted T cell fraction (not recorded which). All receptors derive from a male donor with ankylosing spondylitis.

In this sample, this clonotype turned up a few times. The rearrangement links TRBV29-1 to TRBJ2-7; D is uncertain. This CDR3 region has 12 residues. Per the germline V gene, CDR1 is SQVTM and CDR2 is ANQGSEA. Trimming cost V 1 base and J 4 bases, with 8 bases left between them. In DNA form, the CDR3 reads TGCAGCGTTGAAGGGCCAGGTTACGAGCAGTACTTC. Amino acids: CSVEGPGYEQYF.

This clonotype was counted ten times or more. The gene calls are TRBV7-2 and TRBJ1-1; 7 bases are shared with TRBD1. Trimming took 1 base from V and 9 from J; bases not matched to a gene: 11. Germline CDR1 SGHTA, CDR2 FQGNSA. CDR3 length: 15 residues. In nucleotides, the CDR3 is TGTGCCAGCAGCTTAGGAGGGGGCGGAGGGTCACAAGCTTTCTTT. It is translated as CASSLGGGGGSQAFF.

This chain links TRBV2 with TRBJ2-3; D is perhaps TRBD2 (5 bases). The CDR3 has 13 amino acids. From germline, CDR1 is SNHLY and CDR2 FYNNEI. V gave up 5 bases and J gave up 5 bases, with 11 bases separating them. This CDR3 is CASSRLYIDTQYF. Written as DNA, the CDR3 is TGTGCCAGCAGTCGACTATATATAGATACGCAGTATTTT.

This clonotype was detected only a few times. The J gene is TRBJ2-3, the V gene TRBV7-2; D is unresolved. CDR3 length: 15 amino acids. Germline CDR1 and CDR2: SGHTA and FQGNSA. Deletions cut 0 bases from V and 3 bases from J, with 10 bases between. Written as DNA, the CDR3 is TGTGCCAGCAGCTTAGCGCTAGTAGATACAGATACGCAGTATTTT. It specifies CASSLALVDTDTQYF.

CDR3 loop: CASSAGVGEQYF. The DNA of the CDR3 is TGTGCCAGCAGCGCGGGAGTGGGTGAGCAGTACTTC. The chain links TRBV12-3 or TRBV12-4 to TRBJ2-7, with 7 positions matching TRBD2. The CDR3 length is 12 residues. V trimming: 6 bases; J trimming: 7 bases; junction bases outside the gene matches: 6.

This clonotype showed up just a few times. CDR3: CAISAGQGGQGRYGYTF. In DNA, the CDR3 is TGTGCCATCAGCGCCGGACAGGGAGGACAGGGGCGTTATGGCTACACCTTC. The rearrangement links TRBV10-3 to TRBJ1-2; the match to TRBD1 covers 9 bases. This CDR3 is 17 amino acids long. CDR1 ENHRY and CDR2 SYGVKD come from the germline V gene. The J segment lost 5 bases and the V segment lost 6 bases, leaving 16 bases of the junction unmatched.

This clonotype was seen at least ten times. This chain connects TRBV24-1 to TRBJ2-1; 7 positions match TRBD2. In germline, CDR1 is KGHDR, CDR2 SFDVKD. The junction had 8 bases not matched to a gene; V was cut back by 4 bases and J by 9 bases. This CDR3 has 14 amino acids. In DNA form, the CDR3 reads TGTGCCACCAGTGAGGGAGGGCCGATATCTGAGCAGTTCTTC. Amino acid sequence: CATSEGGPISEQFF.

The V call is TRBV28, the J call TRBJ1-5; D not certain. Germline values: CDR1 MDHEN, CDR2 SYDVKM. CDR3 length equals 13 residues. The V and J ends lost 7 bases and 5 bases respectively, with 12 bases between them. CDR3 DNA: TGTGCCAGCACTTGGGCGGCACATCAGCCCCAGCATTTT. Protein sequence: CASTWAAHQPQHF.

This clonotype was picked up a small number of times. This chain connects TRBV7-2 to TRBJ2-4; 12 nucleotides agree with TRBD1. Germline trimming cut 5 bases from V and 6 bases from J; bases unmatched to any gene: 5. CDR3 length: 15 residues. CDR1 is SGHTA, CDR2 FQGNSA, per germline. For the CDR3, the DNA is TGTGCCAGCAGCCCCCCGGGACAGGGGGCAAACATTCAGTACTTC. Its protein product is CASSPPGQGANIQYF.

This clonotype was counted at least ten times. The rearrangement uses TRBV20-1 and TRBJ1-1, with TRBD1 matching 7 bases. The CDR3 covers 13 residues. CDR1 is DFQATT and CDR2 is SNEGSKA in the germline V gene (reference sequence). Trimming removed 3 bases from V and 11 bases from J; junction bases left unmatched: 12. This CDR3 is CSASQTGTPKAFF. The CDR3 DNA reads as TGCAGTGCTAGCCAGACAGGGACCCCAAAGGCTTTCTTT.

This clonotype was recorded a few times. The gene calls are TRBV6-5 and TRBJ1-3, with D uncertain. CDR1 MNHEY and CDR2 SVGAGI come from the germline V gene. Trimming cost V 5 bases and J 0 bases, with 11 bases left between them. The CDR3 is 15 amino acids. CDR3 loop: CASSNPRGSGNTIYF. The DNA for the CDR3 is TGTGCCAGCAGTAACCCCCGGGGCTCTGGAAACACCATATATTTT.

The CDR3 is CSASDRANEKLFF. CDR3 sequence (DNA): TGCAGTGCTAGTGACAGGGCTAATGAAAAACTGTTTTTT. The chain employs TRBV20-1 and TRBJ1-4, with TRBD1 matching 7 bases. V shed 3 bases, J shed 3 bases, and the junction held 1 base outside the gene matches. The CDR3 is made up of 13 amino acids. Germline-derived CDR1 and CDR2 are DFQATT and SNEGSKA (reference sequence).

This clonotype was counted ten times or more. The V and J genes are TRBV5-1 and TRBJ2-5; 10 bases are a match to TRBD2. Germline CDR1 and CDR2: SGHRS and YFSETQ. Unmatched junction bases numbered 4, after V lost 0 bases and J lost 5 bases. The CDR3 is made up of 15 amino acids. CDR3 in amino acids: CASSLDGTSEETQYF. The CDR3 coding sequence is TGCGCCAGCAGCTTGGACGGGACTAGCGAGGAGACCCAGTACTTC.

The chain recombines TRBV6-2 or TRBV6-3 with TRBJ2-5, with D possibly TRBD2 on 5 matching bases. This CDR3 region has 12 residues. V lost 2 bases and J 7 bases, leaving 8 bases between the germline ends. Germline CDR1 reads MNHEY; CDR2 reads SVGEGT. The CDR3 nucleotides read TGTGCCAGCAGTTACCCAGAGGGGACCCAGTACTTC. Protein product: CASSYPEGTQYF.

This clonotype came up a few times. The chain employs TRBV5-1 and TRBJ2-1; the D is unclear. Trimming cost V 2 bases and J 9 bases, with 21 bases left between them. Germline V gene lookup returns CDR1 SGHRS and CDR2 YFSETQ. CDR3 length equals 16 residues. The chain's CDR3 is CASSFPAGPQGSEQFF. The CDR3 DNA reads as TGCGCCAGCAGCTTCCCAGCCGGGCCGCAAGGTAGTGAGCAGTTCTTC.

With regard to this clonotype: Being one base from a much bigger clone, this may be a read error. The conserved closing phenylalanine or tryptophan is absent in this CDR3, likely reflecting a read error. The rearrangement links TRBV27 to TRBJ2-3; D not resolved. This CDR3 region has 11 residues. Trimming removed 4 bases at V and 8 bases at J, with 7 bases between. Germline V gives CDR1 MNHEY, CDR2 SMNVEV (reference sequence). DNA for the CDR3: TGTGCCAGCAGTTCCCGGGTTACGCAGTATCTT. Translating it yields CASSSRVTQYL.

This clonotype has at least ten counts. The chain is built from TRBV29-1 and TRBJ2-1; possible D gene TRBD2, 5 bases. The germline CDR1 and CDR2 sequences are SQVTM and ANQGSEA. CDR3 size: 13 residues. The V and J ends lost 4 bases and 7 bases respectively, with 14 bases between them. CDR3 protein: CSVGLSRGNEQFF. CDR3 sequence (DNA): TGCAGCGTTGGTCTAAGTCGGGGTAATGAGCAGTTCTTC.

In DNA form, the CDR3 reads TGCGCCAGCAGCTTGGACCCGGGCGGACACAATGAGCAGTTCTTC. Protein product: CASSLDPGGHNEQFF. V gene TRBV5-1 combines with J gene TRBJ2-1; D not resolved. This CDR3 is built from 15 residues. The germline gives CDR1 SGHRS, CDR2 YFSETQ. V dropped 0 bases and J dropped 5 bases, with 12 bases sitting between them. The full variable domain, completed using reference TRBV5-1 and TRBJ2-1, is KAGVTQTPRYLIKTRGQQVTLSCSPISGHRSVSWYQQTPGQGLQFLFEYFSETQRNKGNFPGRFSGRQFSNSRSEMNVSTLELGDSALYLCASSLDPGGHNEQFFGPGTRLTVL.

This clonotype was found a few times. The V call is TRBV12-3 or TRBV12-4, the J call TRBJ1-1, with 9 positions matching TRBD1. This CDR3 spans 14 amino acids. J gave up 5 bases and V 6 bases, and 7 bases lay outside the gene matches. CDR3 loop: CASRAGTGRTEAFF. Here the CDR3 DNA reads TGTGCCAGCAGAGCCGGGACAGGGCGAACTGAAGCTTTCTTT.

DNA for the CDR3: TGTGCCAGCAGTTACTCGGGGCGCAGGTTGGCTTTCTTT. Amino acids: CASSYSGRRLAFF. The chain couples TRBV6-2 or TRBV6-3 to TRBJ1-1, with TRBD1 as a possible D gene (5 bases). Trimming took off 0 bases at V and 11 bases at J, with 13 bases between the two ends. The CDR3 runs 13 residues. Germline V CDR1 and CDR2: MNHEY, SVGEGT.

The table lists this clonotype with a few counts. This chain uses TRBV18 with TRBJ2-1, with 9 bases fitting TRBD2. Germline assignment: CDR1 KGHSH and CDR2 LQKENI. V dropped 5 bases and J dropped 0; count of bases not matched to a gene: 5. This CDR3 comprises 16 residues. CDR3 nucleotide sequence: TGTGCCAGCTCAAGACTAGCGGAGAGCTCCTACAATGAGCAGTTCTTC. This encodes CASSRLAESSYNEQFF. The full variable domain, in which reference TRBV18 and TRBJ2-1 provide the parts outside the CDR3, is NAGVMQNPRHLVRRRGQEARLRCSPMKGHSHVYWYRQLPEEGLKFMVYLQKENIIDESGMPKERFSAEFPKEGPSILRIQQVVRGDSAAYFCASSRLAESSYNEQFFGPGTRLTVL.

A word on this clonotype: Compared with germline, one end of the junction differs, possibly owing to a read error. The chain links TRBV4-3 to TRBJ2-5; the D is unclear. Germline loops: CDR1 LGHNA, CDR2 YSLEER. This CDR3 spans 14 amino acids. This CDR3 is CASSQTPLQKTQYF. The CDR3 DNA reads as TGCGCCAGCAGCCAAACACCCCTCCAAAAGACCCAGTACTTC.

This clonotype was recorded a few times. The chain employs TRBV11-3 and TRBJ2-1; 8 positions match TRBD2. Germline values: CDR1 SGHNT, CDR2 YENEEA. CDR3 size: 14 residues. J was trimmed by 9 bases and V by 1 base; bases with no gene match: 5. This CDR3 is CASSLGPGGGEQFF. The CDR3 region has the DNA TGTGCCAGCAGCTTAGGACCGGGGGGGGGTGAGCAGTTCTTC.